The present TCR beta chain was sequenced within a study of blood T cell repertoires in COVID-19. Study background: T cells, B-cell-depleted T cells, or PBMCs provided the cDNA or gDNA that served as material.

Assay: immunoSEQ multiplex PCR; the TCRdb copy retains only in-frame clones and omits some. The table includes approximately 240,000 clones, 65% to 85% detected once. CDR1 and CDR2 from the germline V gene are LGHNT and FRNRAP. The CDR3 is 17 residues long. The ends lost 2 bases at V and 6 bases at J; junction bases unmatched: 10. This sequence originates from a human donor in a cohort sampled during active COVID-19. V usage is TRBV12-5 and J usage is TRBJ1-2; TRBD1 aligns across 12 bases. The specimen sequenced was peripheral blood. The CDR3 nucleotides are TGTGCTAGTGGTTTGCCGGGACAGGGGGCTCACGTGCATGGCTACACCTTC. Residues: CASGLPGQGAHVHGYTF.